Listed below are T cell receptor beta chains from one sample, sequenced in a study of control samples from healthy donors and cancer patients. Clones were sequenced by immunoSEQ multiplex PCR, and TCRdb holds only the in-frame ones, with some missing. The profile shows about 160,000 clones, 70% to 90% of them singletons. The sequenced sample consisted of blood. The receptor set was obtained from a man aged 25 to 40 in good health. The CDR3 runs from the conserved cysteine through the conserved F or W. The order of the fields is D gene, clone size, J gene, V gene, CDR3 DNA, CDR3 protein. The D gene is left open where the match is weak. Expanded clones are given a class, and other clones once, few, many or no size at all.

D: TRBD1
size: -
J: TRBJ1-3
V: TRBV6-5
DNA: TGTGCCAGCAGCGGACAGGCCGTAAACACCATATATTTT
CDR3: CASSGQAVNTIYF

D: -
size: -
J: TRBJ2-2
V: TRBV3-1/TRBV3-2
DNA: TGTGCCAGCTGGGGCAGAAAAGACACCGGGGAGCTGTTTTTT
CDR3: CASWGRKDTGELFF

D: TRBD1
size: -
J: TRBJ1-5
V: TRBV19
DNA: TGTGCCAGTAGTATGGACCTGGGACAGAATAATTATTTCAATCAGCCCCAGCATTTT
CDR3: CASSMDLGQNNYFNQPQHF

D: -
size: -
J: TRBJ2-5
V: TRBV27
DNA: TGTGCCAGCAGTTACCGAGAGACCCAGTACTTC
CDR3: CASSYRETQYF

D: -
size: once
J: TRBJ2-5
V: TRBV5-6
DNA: TGTGCCAGCAGCCTGTGGAGCAGGGAAGAGACCCAGTACTTC
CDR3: CASSLWSREETQYF

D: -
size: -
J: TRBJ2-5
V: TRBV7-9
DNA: TGTGCCAGCAGCTTAATCGAGGAGACCCAGTACTTC
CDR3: CASSLIEETQYF

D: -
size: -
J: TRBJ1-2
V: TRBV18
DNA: TGTGCCAGCTCACCCTTTCGGTCGGCTGCTAACTATGGCTACACCTTC
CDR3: CASSPFRSAANYGYTF

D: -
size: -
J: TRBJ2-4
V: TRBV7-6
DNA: TGTGCCAGCAGCTTAAGGCTCGGAGACATTCAGTACTTC
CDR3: CASSLRLGDIQYF

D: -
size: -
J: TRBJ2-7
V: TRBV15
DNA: TGTGCCACCAGCAGAGATAATCGGAAACCCGAGCAGTACTTC
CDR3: CATSRDNRKPEQYF

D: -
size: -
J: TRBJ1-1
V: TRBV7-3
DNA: TGTGCCAGCAGCCCCCAAAGTGGGAGCACTGAAGCTTTCTTT
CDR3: CASSPQSGSTEAFF

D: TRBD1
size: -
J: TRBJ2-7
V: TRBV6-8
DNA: TGTGCCAGCAGGTACAGGGGTTCCTACGAGCAGTACTTC
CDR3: CASRYRGSYEQYF

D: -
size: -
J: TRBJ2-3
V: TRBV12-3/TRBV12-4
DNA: TGTGCCAGCAGTTTCATTGGCACAGATACGCAGTATTTT
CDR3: CASSFIGTDTQYF

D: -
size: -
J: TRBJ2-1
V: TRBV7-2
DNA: TGTGCCAGCAGCCGCACAGGGTCTGCAAGTGGTAATGAGCAGTTCTTC
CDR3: CASSRTGSASGNEQFF

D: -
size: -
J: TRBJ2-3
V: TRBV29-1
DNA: TGCAGCGTCTCCCTTTTAGCAGATACGCAGTATTTT
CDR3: CSVSLLADTQYF

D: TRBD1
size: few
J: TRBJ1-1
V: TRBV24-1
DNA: TGTGCCACCAGTCGCCAGGGGGCTGAGGGCACTGAAGCTTTCTTT
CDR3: CATSRQGAEGTEAFF

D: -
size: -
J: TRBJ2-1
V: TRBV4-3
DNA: TGCGCCAGCAGCCCGATGGAGATCTCCTACAATGAGCAGTTCTTC
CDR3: CASSPMEISYNEQFF

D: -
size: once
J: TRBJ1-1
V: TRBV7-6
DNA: TGTGCCAGCAGCCCAAGGCTAGGTGAAGCTTTCTTT
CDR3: CASSPRLGEAFF

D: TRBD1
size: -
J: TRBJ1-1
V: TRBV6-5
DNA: TGTGCCAGCAGAGGACAGGGAGGCACTGAAGCTTTCTTT
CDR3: CASRGQGGTEAFF